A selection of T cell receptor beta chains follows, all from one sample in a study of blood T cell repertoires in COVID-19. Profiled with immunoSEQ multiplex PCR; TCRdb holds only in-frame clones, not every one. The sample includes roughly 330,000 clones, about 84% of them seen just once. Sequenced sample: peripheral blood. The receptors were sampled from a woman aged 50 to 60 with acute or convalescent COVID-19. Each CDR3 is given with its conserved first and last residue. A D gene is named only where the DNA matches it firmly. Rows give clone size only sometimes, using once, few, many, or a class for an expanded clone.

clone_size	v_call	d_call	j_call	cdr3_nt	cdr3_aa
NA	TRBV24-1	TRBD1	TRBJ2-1	TGTGCCACCAGTGACCCCCGCCCGGGACAGGGGGTCGTCAATGAGCAGTTCTTC	CATSDPRPGQGVVNEQFF
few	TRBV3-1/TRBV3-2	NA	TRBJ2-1	TGTGCCAGCAGCCAAGAACCCCATAGGGGTGAGCAGTTCTTC	CASSQEPHRGEQFF
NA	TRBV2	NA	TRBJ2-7	TGTGCCAGCAGTACCAGGTTGGACTACGAGCAGTACTTC	CASSTRLDYEQYF
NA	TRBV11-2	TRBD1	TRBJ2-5	TGTGCCAGCAGATACACTGGGACAGAAGAGACCCAGTACTTC	CASRYTGTEETQYF
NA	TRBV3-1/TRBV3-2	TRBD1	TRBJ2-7	TGTGCCAGCAGCCCCCGGGACAGGGGGCGACAGCAGTACTTC	CASSPRDRGRQQYF
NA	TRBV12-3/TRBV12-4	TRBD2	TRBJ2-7	TGTGCCAGCAGGGGACTAGCGGGAGACGAGCAGTACTTC	CASRGLAGDEQYF
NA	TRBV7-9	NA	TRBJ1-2	TGTGCCAGCAGCCCACCGGTGGTGGGGCGGAACTATGGCTACACCTTC	CASSPPVVGRNYGYTF
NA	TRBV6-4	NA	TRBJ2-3	TGTGCCAGCAGCGTCGGTAGCACAGATACGCAGTATTTT	CASSVGSTDTQYF
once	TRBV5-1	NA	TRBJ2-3	TGCGCCAGCAGCTTGGACACTTCGAGGGTTGATACGCAGTATTTT	CASSLDTSRVDTQYF
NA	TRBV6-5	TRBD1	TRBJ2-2	TGTGCCAGCAGTTCCGGACAGGGAACTTACACCGGGGAGCTGTTTTTT	CASSSGQGTYTGELFF
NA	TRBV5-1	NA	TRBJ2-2	TGCGCCAGCAGGACAACGAACACCGGGGAGCTGTTTTTT	CASRTTNTGELFF
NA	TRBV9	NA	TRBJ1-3	TGTGCCAGCAGCCCCAACTCTGGAAACACCATATATTTT	CASSPNSGNTIYF
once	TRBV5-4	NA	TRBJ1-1	TGTGCCAGCAGCTTCCCACGGCGGGTGGCTTTCTTT	CASSFPRRVAFF
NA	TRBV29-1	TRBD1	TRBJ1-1	TGCAGCGTGGACAGGGGGGTATGGTCGGTCGATGAAGCTTTCTTT	CSVDRGVWSVDEAFF
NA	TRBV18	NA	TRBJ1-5	TGTGCCAGCTCACCGGACCCAGGGTTCGGTCAGCCCCAGCATTTT	CASSPDPGFGQPQHF
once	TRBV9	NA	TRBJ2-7	TGTGCCAGCAGCGTAAACCCTTTCCCCCGAGCCGGCTACGAGCAGTACTTC	CASSVNPFPRAGYEQYF
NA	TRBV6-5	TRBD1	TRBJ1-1	TGTGCCAGCAGTTACCCAGCCCGAGGACAGGGTCTTCTTGCTTTCTTT	CASSYPARGQGLLAFF
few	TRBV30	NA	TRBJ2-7	TGTGCCTTAATGACAGGTCTCTCCTACGAGCAGTACTTC	CALMTGLSYEQYF
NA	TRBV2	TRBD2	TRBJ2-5	TGTGCCAGTAATAGCGGGAGGGCCGTAGAGACCCAGTACTTC	CASNSGRAVETQYF
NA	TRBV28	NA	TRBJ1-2	TGTGCCAGCAGTCACAGGGACTATGGCTACACCTTC	CASSHRDYGYTF
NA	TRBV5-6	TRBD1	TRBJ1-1	TGTGCCAGCAGCTTGGGACAGGGGAAGGACGGAGCTTTCTTT	CASSLGQGKDGAFF
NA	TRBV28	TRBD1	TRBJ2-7	TGTGCCAGCAGTGGGACAGGGGCCCTCTACGAGCAGTACTTC	CASSGTGALYEQYF
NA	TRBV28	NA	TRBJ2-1	TGTGCCAGCAGTCGAGTAGCGAGAGTCCATGAGCAGTTCTTC	CASSRVARVHEQFF
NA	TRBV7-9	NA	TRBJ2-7	TGTGCCAGCAGCCCTAGAGGGGGCTACGAGCAGTACTTC	CASSPRGGYEQYF
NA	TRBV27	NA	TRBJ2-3	TGTGCCAGCAGTGATCAGGGATTCGGAGATACGCAGTATTTT	CASSDQGFGDTQYF
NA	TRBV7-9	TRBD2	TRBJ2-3	TGTGCCAGCAGCTTACTAGCGGGAGCCGATACGCAGTATTTT	CASSLLAGADTQYF
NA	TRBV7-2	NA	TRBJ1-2	TGTGCCAGCACCCATCTGGTCCCGGGACACCCGAACTATGGCTACACCTTC	CASTHLVPGHPNYGYTF
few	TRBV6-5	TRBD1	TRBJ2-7	TGTGCCAGCAGTCCTAGGGACAGGGGATACGAGCAGTACTTC	CASSPRDRGYEQYF
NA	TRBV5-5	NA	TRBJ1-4	TGTGCCAGCAGCCTGGACAGTTCCTCGGCTAATGAAAAACTGTTTTTT	CASSLDSSSANEKLFF
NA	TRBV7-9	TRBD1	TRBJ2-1	TGTGCCAGCAGCGAGGGACAGGGTGACTTCAATGAGCAGTTCTTC	CASSEGQGDFNEQFF
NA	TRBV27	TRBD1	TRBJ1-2	TGTGCCAGCAGTTCCCGGACAGGGGGCGCTTATGGCTACACCTTC	CASSSRTGGAYGYTF
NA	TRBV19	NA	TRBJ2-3	TGTGCCAGTAGGAAGTCAGGGGACACAGATACGCAGTATTTT	CASRKSGDTDTQYF
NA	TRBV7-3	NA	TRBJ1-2	TGTGCCAGCAGCCAAAACTACAGGGCTGACCTTTATGGCTACACCTTC	CASSQNYRADLYGYTF
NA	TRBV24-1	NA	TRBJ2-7	TGTGCCACCAGTGGTAGGGCCGGGGACGAGCAGTACTTC	CATSGRAGDEQYF
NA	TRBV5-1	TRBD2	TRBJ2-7	TGCGCCAGCAGCTTGGTGACTAGCGGAAACTACGAGCAGTACTTC	CASSLVTSGNYEQYF
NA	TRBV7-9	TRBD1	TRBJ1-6	TGTGCCAGCAGCCCACCCCTGGGACAGCAGAGCTCCTATAATTCACCCCTCCACTTT	CASSPPLGQQSSYNSPLHF
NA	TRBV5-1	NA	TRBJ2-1	TGCGCCAGCAGCGCGACTCACCGGGACTCCTACAATGAGCAGTTCTTC	CASSATHRDSYNEQFF
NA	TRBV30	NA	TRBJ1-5	TGTGCCTGGAGTCGGGGGAACGGTCAGCCCCAGCATTTT	CAWSRGNGQPQHF
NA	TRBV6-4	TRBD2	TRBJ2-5	TGTGCCAGCAGTGCACTAGCGGGAGCGGAGACCCAGTACTTC	CASSALAGAETQYF
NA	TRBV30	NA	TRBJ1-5	TGTGTCTGGAGTCTTCTCAGGAATCAGCCCCAGCATTTT	CVWSLLRNQPQHF
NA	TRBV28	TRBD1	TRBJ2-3	TGTGCCAGTCAGGGGGCGAGTGCTAGCACAGATACGCAGTATTTT	CASQGASASTDTQYF
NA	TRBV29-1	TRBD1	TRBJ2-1	TGCAGCGTTGAAGGGCTCGGGGACAGGGCGGACCATGATGAGCAGTTCTTC	CSVEGLGDRADHDEQFF
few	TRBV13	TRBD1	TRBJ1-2	TGTGCCAGCAGCCGGACAGGGGACTATGGCTACACCTTC	CASSRTGDYGYTF
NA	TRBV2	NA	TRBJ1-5	TGTGCCAGCAGCCAACAGGGATACGGCCAGCCCCAGCATTTT	CASSQQGYGQPQHF
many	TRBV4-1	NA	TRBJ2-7	TGCGCCAGCAGCCAAGATCTGGCCCCAGGTTACGAGCAGTACTTC	CASSQDLAPGYEQYF
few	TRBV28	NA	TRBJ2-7	TGTGCCAGCAGTTTTATCAGGGTACGGCCCTACGAGCAGTACTTC	CASSFIRVRPYEQYF
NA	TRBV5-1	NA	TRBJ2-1	TGCGCCAGCAGCTTGATCGCTGGGGCCGGTGGCAATGAGCAGTTCTTC	CASSLIAGAGGNEQFF
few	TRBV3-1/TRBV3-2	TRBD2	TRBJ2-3	TGTGCCAGCAGCCGCTCACGCGGGAGGCTAGCAGATACGCAGTATTTT	CASSRSRGRLADTQYF
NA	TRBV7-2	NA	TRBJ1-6	TGTGCCAGCAGCCGCGACACTCCTCTCCACTTT	CASSRDTPLHF
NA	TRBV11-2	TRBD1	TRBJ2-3	TGTGCCAGCAGCCGAAACAGGGGGCGTACAGATACGCAGTATTTT	CASSRNRGRTDTQYF
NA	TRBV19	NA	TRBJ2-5	TGTGCCAGTAGTCGCGCACAGCTCCAAGAGACCCAGTACTTC	CASSRAQLQETQYF
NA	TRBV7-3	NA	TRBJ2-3	TGTGCCAGCAGCTCGCTCCCCGGGAGCGGCACAGATACGCAGTATTTT	CASSSLPGSGTDTQYF
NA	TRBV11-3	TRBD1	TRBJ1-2	TGTGCCAGCAGCTTTCTGGATGACAGGGACAACTATGGCTACACCTTC	CASSFLDDRDNYGYTF
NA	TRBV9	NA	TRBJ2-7	TGTGCCAGCAGCGTAGATCAGGGTTTCTACGAGCAGTACTTC	CASSVDQGFYEQYF
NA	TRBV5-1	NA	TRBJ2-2	TGCGCCAGCAGCTTGACAGGGACCCCCGGGGAGCTGTTTTTT	CASSLTGTPGELFF
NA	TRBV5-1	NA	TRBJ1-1	TGCGCCAGCAGCTTGGGACCGCCCCGGGGGGTGAACACTGAAGCTTTCTTT	CASSLGPPRGVNTEAFF
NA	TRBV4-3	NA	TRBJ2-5	TGCGCCAGCAGCCTTACGGGGTCCGAGGAGACCCAGTACTTC	CASSLTGSEETQYF